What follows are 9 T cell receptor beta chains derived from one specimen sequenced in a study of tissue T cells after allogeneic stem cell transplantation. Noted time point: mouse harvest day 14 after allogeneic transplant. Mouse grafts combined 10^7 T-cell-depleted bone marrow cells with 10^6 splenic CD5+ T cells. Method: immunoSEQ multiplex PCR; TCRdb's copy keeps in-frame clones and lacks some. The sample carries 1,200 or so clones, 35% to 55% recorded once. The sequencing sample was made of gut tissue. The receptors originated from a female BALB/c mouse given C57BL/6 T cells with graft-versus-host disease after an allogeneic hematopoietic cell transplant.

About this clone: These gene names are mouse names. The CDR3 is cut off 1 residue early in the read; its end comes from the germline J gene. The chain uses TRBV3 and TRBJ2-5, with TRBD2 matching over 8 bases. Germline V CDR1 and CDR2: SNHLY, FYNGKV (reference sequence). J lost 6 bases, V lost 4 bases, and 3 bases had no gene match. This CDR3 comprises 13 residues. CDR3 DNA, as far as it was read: TGTGCCAGCAGCTCTCGACTGGGGGACACCCAGTAC. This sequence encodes CASSSRLGDTQY. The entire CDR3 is CASSSRLGDTQYF.

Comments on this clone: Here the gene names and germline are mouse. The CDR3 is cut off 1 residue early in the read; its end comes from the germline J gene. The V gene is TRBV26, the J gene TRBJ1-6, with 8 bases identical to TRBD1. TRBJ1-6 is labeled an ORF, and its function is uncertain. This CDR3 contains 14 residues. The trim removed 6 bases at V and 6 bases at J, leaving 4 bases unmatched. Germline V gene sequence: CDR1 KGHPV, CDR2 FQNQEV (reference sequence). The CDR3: CASSGQGGNSPLYF. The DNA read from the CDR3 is TGTGCCAGCAGCGGACAGGGAGGTAATTCGCCCCTCTAC.

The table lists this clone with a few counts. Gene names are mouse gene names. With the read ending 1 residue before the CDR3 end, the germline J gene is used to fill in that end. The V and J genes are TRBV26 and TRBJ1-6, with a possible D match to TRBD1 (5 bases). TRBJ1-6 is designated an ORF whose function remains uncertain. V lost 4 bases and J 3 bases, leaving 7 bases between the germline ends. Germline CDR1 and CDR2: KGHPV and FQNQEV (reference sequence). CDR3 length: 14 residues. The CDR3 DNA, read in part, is TGTGCCAGCAGTCCTCAGGGCTATAATTCGCCCCTCTAC. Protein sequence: CASSPQGYNSPLY. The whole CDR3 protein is CASSPQGYNSPLYF.

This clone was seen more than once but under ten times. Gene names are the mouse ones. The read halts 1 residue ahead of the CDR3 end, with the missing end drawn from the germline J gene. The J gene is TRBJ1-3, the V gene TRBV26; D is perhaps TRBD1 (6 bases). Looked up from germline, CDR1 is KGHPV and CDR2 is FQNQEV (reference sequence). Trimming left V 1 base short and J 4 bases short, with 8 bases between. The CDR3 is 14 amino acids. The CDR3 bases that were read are TGTGCCAGCAGTCTGTGGAGGGGGGGAAATACGCTCTAT. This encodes CASSLWRGGNTLY. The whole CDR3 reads CASSLWRGGNTLYF.

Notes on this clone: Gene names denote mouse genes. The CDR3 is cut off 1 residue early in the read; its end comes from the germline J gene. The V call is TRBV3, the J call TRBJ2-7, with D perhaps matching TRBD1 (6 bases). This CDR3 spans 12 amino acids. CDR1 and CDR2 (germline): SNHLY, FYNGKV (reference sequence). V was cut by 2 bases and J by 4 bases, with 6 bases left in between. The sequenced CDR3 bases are TGTGCCAGCAGCTTAAGGGGGTATGAACAGTAC. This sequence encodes CASSLRGYEQY. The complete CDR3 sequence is CASSLRGYEQYF.

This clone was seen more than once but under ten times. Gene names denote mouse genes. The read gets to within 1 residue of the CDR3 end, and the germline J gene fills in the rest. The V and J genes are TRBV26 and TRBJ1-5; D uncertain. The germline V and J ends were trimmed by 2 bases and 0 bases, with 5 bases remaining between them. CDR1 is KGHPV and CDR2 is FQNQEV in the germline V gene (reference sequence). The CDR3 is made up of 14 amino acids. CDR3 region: CASSLNINNQAPLF. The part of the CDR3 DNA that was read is TGTGCCAGCAGTCTGAACATTAACAACCAGGCTCCGCTT. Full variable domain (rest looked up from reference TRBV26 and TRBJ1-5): NSKVIQTPRYLVKGQGQKAKMRCIPEKGHPVVFWYQQNKNNEFKFLINFQNQEVLQQIDMTEKRFSAECPSNSPCSLEIQSSEAGDSALYLCASSLNINNQAPLFGEGTRLSVL.

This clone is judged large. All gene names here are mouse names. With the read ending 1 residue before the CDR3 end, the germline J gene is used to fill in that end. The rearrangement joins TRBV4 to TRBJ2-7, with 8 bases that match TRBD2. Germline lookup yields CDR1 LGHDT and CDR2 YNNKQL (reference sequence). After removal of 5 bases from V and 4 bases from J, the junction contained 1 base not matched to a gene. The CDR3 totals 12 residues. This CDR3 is CASSRDWYEQYF. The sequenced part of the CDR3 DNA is TGTGCCAGCAGCCGGGACTGGTATGAACAGTAC.

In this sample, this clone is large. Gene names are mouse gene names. The CDR3 loop reads CASSQSGLGVYEQYF. The DNA read from the CDR3 is TGTGCCAGCAGCCAATCGGGACTGGGGGTCTATGAACAGTAC. The chain recombines TRBV5 with TRBJ2-7, with TRBD2 matching over 11 bases. Read sequence stops 1 residue before the CDR3 end, and the germline J gene provides the missing end. The CDR3 spans 15 residues. The V gene's germline CDR1 is LGHNA and CDR2 YNLKQL (reference sequence). J gave up 3 bases and V 2 bases, and 3 bases lay outside the gene matches.

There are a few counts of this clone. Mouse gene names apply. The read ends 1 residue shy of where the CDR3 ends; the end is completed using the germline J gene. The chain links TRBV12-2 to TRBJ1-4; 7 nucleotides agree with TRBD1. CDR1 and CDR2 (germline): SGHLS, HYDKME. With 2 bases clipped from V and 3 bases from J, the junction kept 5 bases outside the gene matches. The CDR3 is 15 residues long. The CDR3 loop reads CASSPTGQTNERLFF. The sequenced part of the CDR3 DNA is TGTGCCAGCTCTCCCACGGGACAGACCAACGAAAGATTATTT.